Each of the 31 T cell receptor beta chains below was sequenced from the same sample in a study of PD-1 blockade in classical Hodgkin lymphoma. Time point of the sample: cycle 4 day 1 (C4D1), after 5 to 7 weeks of nivolumab. Every one of the patients relapsed after autologous stem cell transplantation (brentuximab vedotin exposure was variable). Profiling relied on immunoSEQ multiplex PCR, and the TCRdb table lists in-frame clones only, not all of them. Among 23,000 or so clones listed, 65% to 80% were seen once. Sequencing used peripheral blood mononuclear cells (PBMCs), obtained before the fourth cycle of nivolumab. These receptors were taken from a human donor with classical Hodgkin lymphoma.

This clone showed up just once. V is TRBV18 and J is TRBJ1-3; 7 positions agree with TRBD1. Trimming removed 3 bases from V and 0 bases from J; junction bases left unmatched: 5. The length of the CDR3 is 16 residues. Germline loops: CDR1 KGHSH, CDR2 LQKENI. CDR3: CASSPKDRYSGNTIYF. Written as DNA, the CDR3 is TGTGCCAGCTCACCGAAGGACAGGTACTCTGGAAACACCATATATTTT.

This rearrangement joins TRBV11-3 to TRBJ1-2; D might be TRBD1 (6 bases). Germline V gene lookup returns CDR1 SGHNT and CDR2 YENEEA. The length of the CDR3 is 13 residues. V was shortened by 3 bases and J by 7 bases, with 12 bases between the two germline ends. The CDR3 sequence: CASSLREGGGYTF. The CDR3 DNA reads TGTGCCAGCAGCTTGAGGGAAGGGGGTGGCTACACCTTC.

This chain joins TRBV5-1 and TRBJ1-2; a possible D gene is TRBD1 (6 bases). The V and J ends lost 4 bases and 8 bases respectively, with 18 bases between them. Germline lookup yields CDR1 SGHRS and CDR2 YFSETQ. The CDR3 consists of 14 residues. The CDR3 protein is CASSPRDTGSGYTF. In nucleotides, the CDR3 is TGCGCCAGCAGCCCCCGGGACACTGGATCAGGCTACACCTTC.

This clone was observed once. The genes are TRBV27 and TRBJ2-4; D might be TRBD1 or TRBD2, each matching 5 bases. V shed 3 bases and J shed 7 bases, with 19 bases lying between them. CDR3 length equals 16 residues. The germline CDR1 and CDR2 sequences are MNHEY and SMNVEV (reference sequence). CDR3 sequence: CASSFSSGRKHNIQYF. For the CDR3, the DNA is TGTGCCAGCAGTTTCTCCTCGGGACGCAAACATAACATTCAGTACTTC.

The V and J genes are TRBV6-5 and TRBJ1-2; D is uncertain. CDR1 is MNHEY and CDR2 is SVGAGI in the germline V gene. This CDR3 region has 14 residues. V was cut by 4 bases and J by 4 bases, with 13 bases left in between. Here the CDR3 reads CASSSSVGVYGYTF. The CDR3 DNA is TGTGCCAGCAGTTCCTCCGTCGGGGTCTATGGCTACACCTTC.

The genes are TRBV6-5 and TRBJ2-2, with 8 bases aligning to TRBD2. The trim removed 6 bases at V and 7 bases at J, leaving 7 bases unmatched. The CDR3 loop spans 14 amino acids. Per germline, CDR1 MNHEY and CDR2 SVGAGI. The CDR3 coding sequence is TGTGCCAGCAGGCGGGGGGCTAGGGGCGGGGAGCTGTTTTTT. Protein sequence: CASRRGARGGELFF.

This chain uses TRBV27 with TRBJ2-7, with D tentatively TRBD2 (7 bases). The CDR3 contains 11 residues. The germline V gene has CDR1 MNHEY and CDR2 SMNVEV (reference sequence). Trimming took 10 bases from V and 7 from J, leaving 14 bases between them. CDR3 region: CATLGGHEQYF. DNA for the CDR3: TGTGCCACACTGGGGGGGCATGAGCAGTACTTC.

This clone was counted at least ten times. The chain joins TRBV7-9 to TRBJ1-5; 7 nucleotides match TRBD1. After removal of 3 bases from V and 3 bases from J, the junction contained 5 bases not matched to a gene. CDR1 SEHNR and CDR2 FQNEAQ come from the germline V gene (reference sequence). The length of the CDR3 is 15 residues. CDR3 sequence reads: CASSLTGMDNQPQHF. In DNA form, the CDR3 reads TGTGCCAGCAGCTTGACAGGGATGGACAATCAGCCCCAGCATTTT.

The chain employs TRBV30 and TRBJ1-4; D is unresolved. The CDR3 has 15 amino acids. Deletions cut 0 bases from V and 1 base from J, with 9 bases between. The germline V gene encodes CDR1 GTSNPN and CDR2 SVGIG (reference sequence). The CDR3 protein is CAWSVGRVTNEKLFF. In DNA form, the CDR3 reads TGTGCCTGGAGTGTTGGTCGGGTAACTAATGAAAAACTGTTTTTT.

This clone was seen only a few times. The chain combines TRBV6-1 with TRBJ1-1; a weak D match, TRBD1 (6 bases). This CDR3 spans 16 amino acids. The germline V gene encodes CDR1 MNHNS and CDR2 SASEGT. V lost 2 bases, J lost 0 bases, and 13 bases lay in between. CDR3 DNA sequence: TGTGCCAGCAGTGAATGGGCAGGGGTTATGAACACTGAAGCTTTCTTT. This encodes CASSEWAGVMNTEAFF.

This clone was observed a single time. The rearrangement joins TRBV5-1 to TRBJ2-3; D not resolved. Germline V gene data show CDR1 as SGHRS and CDR2 as YFSETQ. V gave up 0 bases and J gave up 2 bases, with 13 bases separating them. The CDR3 runs 16 residues. The CDR3 region is CASSLAQATDTDTQYF. The DNA for the CDR3 is TGCGCCAGCAGCTTGGCCCAGGCAACCGACACAGATACGCAGTATTTT.

The chain is built from TRBV6-6 and TRBJ2-7; 11 bases fit TRBD1. J was trimmed by 2 bases and V by 0 bases; bases with no gene match: 0. This CDR3 contains 15 residues. From germline, CDR1 is MNHNY and CDR2 SVGAGI (reference sequence). For the CDR3, the DNA is TGTGCCAGCAGTTACTCGGGACAGGGGGCCTACGAGCAGTACTTC. Protein: CASSYSGQGAYEQYF.

This CDR3 is CATPRGRETQYF. CDR3 nucleotides: TGTGCCACCCCGCGGGGAAGAGAGACCCAGTACTTC. V is TRBV21-1 and J is TRBJ2-5; TRBD2 reflects the table's D call only, with no check against the DNA. TRBV21-1 is a pseudogene segment. This CDR3 region has 12 residues.

The rearrangement links TRBV18 to TRBJ1-1; weak D call: TRBD1 (5 bases). CDR1 and CDR2 from the germline V gene are KGHSH and LQKENI. Trimming shortened V by 6 bases and J by 1 base, and 18 bases separated the two germline ends. There are 16 residues in the CDR3. For the CDR3, the DNA is TGTGCCAGCTCGGAGGGACGGAGGCTGGCGAACACTGAAGCTTTCTTT. This encodes CASSEGRRLANTEAFF. Complete variable domain (other parts from reference TRBV18 and TRBJ1-1): NAGVMQNPRHLVRRRGQEARLRCSPMKGHSHVYWYRQLPEEGLKFMVYLQKENIIDESGMPKERFSAEFPKEGPSILRIQQVVRGDSAAYFCASSEGRRLANTEAFFGQGTRLTVV.

The chain employs TRBV29-1 and TRBJ2-3, with D tentatively TRBD2 (6 bases). The CDR3 runs 15 residues. Between the trimmed V and J ends, which lost 4 bases and 0 bases, there was a span of 14 bases. Germline CDR1 and CDR2: SQVTM and ANQGSEA. CDR3 nucleotides: TGCAGCGTTGTCTTGGAGGGCGGCAGCACAGATACGCAGTATTTT. It is translated as CSVVLEGGSTDTQYF.

In this sample, this clone turned up a few times. CDR3 bases: TGTGCCAGCAGCTTAGACGCACAGGGGAGGGAAAACGAGCAGTACTTC. Translation: CASSLDAQGRENEQYF. The chain joins TRBV11-2 to TRBJ2-7, with D perhaps assigned TRBD1 or TRBD2 (7 bases each). V was pared by 0 bases and J by 5 bases, with 17 bases between. Germline loops: CDR1 SGHAT, CDR2 FQNNGV. This CDR3 is 16 amino acids long.

CDR3 nucleotide sequence: TGTGCCAGCAGCACAACGGGGGGGGGCCAAGAGACCCAGTACTTC. Its translation is CASSTTGGGQETQYF. The chain combines TRBV28 with TRBJ2-5, with 8 nucleotides matching TRBD2. V lost 6 bases to trimming and J lost 1 base; unmatched junction nucleotides: 7. Germline loops: CDR1 MDHEN, CDR2 SYDVKM. The CDR3 length is 15 residues.

This chain uses TRBV27 with TRBJ1-3; 10 bases are shared with TRBD1. Germline V gene sequence: CDR1 MNHEY, CDR2 SMNVEV (reference sequence). The CDR3 totals 15 residues. V lost 5 bases to trimming and J lost 3 bases; unmatched junction nucleotides: 4. DNA for the CDR3: TGTGCCAGCAGTCCCCGGACAGGGGGTGGAAACACCATATATTTT. It specifies CASSPRTGGGNTIYF.

The rearrangement links TRBV7-2 to TRBJ2-5; a weak D match, TRBD2 (6 bases). Between the trimmed V and J ends, which lost 0 bases and 1 base, there was a span of 9 bases. This CDR3 contains 15 residues. Germline V gives CDR1 SGHTA, CDR2 FQGNSA. The CDR3 coding sequence is TGTGCCAGCAGCTTAGCCGGCGGGACCCAAGAGACCCAGTACTTC. Translation: CASSLAGGTQETQYF. Based on the CDR3 plus reference TRBV7-2 and TRBJ2-5, the full variable domain is GAGVSQSPSNKVTEKGKDVELRCDPISGHTALYWYRQSLGQGLEFLIYFQGNSAPDKSGLPSDRFSAERTGGSVSTLTIQRTQQEDSAVYLCASSLAGGTQETQYFGPGTRLLVL.

This clone counts as medium-sized (0.01 to 0.1%). The chain recombines TRBV29-1 with TRBJ2-7; no firm D call. The CDR3 length is 10 residues. CDR1 and CDR2 from the germline V gene are SQVTM and ANQGSEA. V lost 6 bases to trimming and J lost 9 bases, with 12 bases between them. This CDR3 reads CSVPTTRQYV. The CDR3 nucleotides read TGCAGCGTCCCCACGACCCGGCAGTACGTC.

The chain uses TRBV28 and TRBJ1-5; possible D gene TRBD1, 6 bases. This CDR3 contains 15 residues. V shed 1 base and J shed 5 bases, with 12 bases lying between them. Germline V gene sequence: CDR1 MDHEN, CDR2 SYDVKM. The CDR3 DNA sequence: TGTGCCAGCAGTTTATCAGGGGTTGAGGATCAGCCCCAGCATTTT. It specifies CASSLSGVEDQPQHF.

The chain recombines TRBV27 with TRBJ2-3; tentatively, D is TRBD1 (6 bases). Germline CDR1 is MNHEY and CDR2 is SMNVEV (reference sequence). This CDR3 contains 16 residues. Trimming left V 3 bases short and J 2 bases short, with 15 bases between. CDR3 loop: CASSFLGQKPTDTQYF. The CDR3 nucleotides read TGTGCCAGCAGTTTCCTAGGACAGAAGCCCACAGATACGCAGTATTTT.

This rearrangement joins TRBV28 to TRBJ1-6; no definite D call. V lost 6 bases to trimming and J lost 9 bases, with 12 bases between them. CDR3 length: 13 residues. Germline-derived CDR1 and CDR2 are MDHEN and SYDVKM. CDR3: CASRMSKGSPLHF. The CDR3 DNA reads TGTGCCAGCAGGATGTCAAAAGGTTCACCCCTCCACTTT.

The chain employs TRBV2 and TRBJ1-5, with D unclear. V lost 4 bases and J lost 0, with 7 bases in between. The CDR3 sequence is 14 residues long. Germline CDR1 and CDR2: SNHLY and FYNNEI. The CDR3 bases are TGTGCCAGCAGTGGACTGCATAGCAATCAGCCCCAGCATTTT. It yields the protein CASSGLHSNQPQHF.

The sample holds one count of this clone. The chain combines TRBV6-4 with TRBJ1-2; perhaps TRBD1 as D (5 bases). V was cut by 0 bases and J by 4 bases, with 24 bases left in between. Germline V gene sequence: CDR1 MRHNA, CDR2 SNTAGT. The CDR3 has 19 amino acids. Here the CDR3 reads CASSDSILGSTGSFYGYTF. The CDR3 coding sequence is TGTGCCAGCAGTGACTCGATCTTAGGGAGTACAGGTTCCTTCTATGGCTACACCTTC.

The chain has TRBV6-4 and TRBJ1-1; no clear D. The germline CDR1 and CDR2 sequences are MRHNA and SNTAGT. With 2 bases removed from V and 0 bases from J, the gap between germline ends came to 19 bases. The CDR3 contains 18 residues. The CDR3 protein is CASSDPIRRAALNTEAFF. Written as DNA, the CDR3 is TGTGCCAGCAGTGACCCGATCCGAAGGGCGGCCCTGAACACTGAAGCTTTCTTT.

V is TRBV2 and J is TRBJ2-5, with 9 bases lining up with TRBD2. The junction had 10 bases not matched to a gene; V was cut back by 6 bases and J by 5 bases. CDR3 length: 15 residues. Looked up from germline, CDR1 is SNHLY and CDR2 is FYNNEI. CDR3 nucleotides: TGTGCCAGCAGACTAGCGGGTGCCGGGCGGGAGACCCAGTACTTC. This gives the protein CASRLAGAGRETQYF.

The chain employs TRBV28 and TRBJ1-5, with 9 bases fitting TRBD1. Trimming took 4 bases from V and 4 from J; bases not matched to a gene: 8. The germline V gene has CDR1 MDHEN and CDR2 SYDVKM. CDR3 length: 16 residues. This chain's CDR3 is CASSSSGQGLNQPQHF. DNA of the CDR3: TGTGCCAGCAGTTCCTCCGGACAGGGGCTGAATCAGCCCCAGCATTTT.

This clone has a single count. This chain uses TRBV4-1 with TRBJ1-2; D is unclear. This CDR3 region has 15 residues. V was shortened by 0 bases and J by 4 bases, with 12 bases between the two germline ends. Germline CDR1 MGHRA, CDR2 YSYEKL. Here the CDR3 DNA reads TGCGCCAGCAGCCAAGAGGAAAGAAGAACCTATGGCTACACCTTC. Translated: CASSQEERRTYGYTF.

This rearrangement joins TRBV4-2 to TRBJ1-2, with TRBD1 matching 7 bases. The CDR3 totals 14 residues. From germline, CDR1 is LGHNA and CDR2 YNFKEQ. J was trimmed by 3 bases and V by 5 bases; bases with no gene match: 6. This chain's CDR3 is CASSGPTGHYGYTF. The CDR3 DNA follows: TGTGCCAGCAGCGGACCGACAGGGCACTATGGCTACACCTTC.

The V call is TRBV28, the J call TRBJ1-2; 9 nucleotides match TRBD1. J lost 5 bases, V lost 8 bases, and 15 bases had no gene match. The length of the CDR3 is 16 residues. Germline V gene lookup returns CDR1 MDHEN and CDR2 SYDVKM. CDR3 in DNA: TGTGCCAGCTTCCCCCTACCTCCGACAGGGGGTTATGGCTACACCTTC. It translates to CASFPLPPTGGYGYTF.